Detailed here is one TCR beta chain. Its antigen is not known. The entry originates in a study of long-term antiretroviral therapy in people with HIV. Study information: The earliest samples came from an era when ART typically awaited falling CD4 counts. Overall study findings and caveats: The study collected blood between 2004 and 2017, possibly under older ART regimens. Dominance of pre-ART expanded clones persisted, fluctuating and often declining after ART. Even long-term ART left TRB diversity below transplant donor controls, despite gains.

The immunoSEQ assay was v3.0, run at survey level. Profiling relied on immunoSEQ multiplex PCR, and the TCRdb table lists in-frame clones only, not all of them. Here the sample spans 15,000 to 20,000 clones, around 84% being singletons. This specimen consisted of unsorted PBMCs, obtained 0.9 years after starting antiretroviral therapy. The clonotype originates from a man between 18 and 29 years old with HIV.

CDR3 bases: TGTGCCAGCAGAACATTCTCAGGCGGAATCACTGAAGCTTTCTTT. This sequence encodes CASRTFSGGITEAFF. The V and J genes are TRBV11-2 and TRBJ1-1; D gene unclear. Trimming left V 6 bases short and J 4 bases short, with 18 bases between. Germline V CDR1 and CDR2: SGHAT, FQNNGV. CDR3 length: 15 residues.